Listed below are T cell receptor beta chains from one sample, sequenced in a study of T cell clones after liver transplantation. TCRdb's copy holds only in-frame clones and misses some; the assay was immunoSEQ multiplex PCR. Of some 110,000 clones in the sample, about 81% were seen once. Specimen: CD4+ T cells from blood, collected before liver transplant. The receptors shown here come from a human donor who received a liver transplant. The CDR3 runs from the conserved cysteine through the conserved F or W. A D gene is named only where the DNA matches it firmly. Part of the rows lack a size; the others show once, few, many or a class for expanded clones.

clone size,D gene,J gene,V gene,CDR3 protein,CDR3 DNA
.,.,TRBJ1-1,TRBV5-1,CASSFRGVLTEAFF,TGCGCCAGCAGCTTCAGAGGGGTTCTCACTGAAGCTTTCTTT
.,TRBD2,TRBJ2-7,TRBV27,CASSPLSSGSNEQYF,TGTGCCAGCAGTCCCCTCTCTAGCGGGAGTAACGAGCAGTACTTC
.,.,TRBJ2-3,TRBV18,CASSPLPDTQYF,TGTGCCAGCTCACCACTCCCAGATACGCAGTATTTT
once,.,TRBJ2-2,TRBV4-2,CASRDPHAGELFF,TGTGCCAGCAGAGATCCCCATGCCGGGGAGCTGTTTTTT
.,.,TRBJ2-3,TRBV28,CASSPERLPRIDTQYF,TGTGCCAGCAGTCCCGAGCGGCTGCCAAGGATAGATACGCAGTATTTT
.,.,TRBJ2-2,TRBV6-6,CAISLGANTGELFF,TGTGCCATCTCCTTAGGCGCGAACACCGGGGAGCTGTTTTTT
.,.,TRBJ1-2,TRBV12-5,CASALTGSSSNYGYTF,TGTGCTAGTGCTCTTACGGGGAGTTCATCTAACTATGGCTACACCTTC
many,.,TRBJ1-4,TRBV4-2,CASSHARGSDEKLFF,TGTGCCAGCAGCCATGCACGGGGGTCGGATGAAAAACTGTTTTTT
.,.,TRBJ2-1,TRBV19,CASSKVNRDDEQFF,TGTGCCAGTAGTAAAGTGAACAGGGACGATGAGCAGTTCTTC
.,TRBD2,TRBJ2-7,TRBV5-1,CASSLGIGLGLAGGAVGTYEQYF,TGCGCCAGCAGCTTGGGAATCGGCCTTGGACTAGCGGGAGGAGCGGTGGGGACTTACGAGCAGTACTTC
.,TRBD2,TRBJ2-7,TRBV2,CASSAGGYEQYF,TGTGCCAGCAGCGCGGGGGGTTACGAGCAGTACTTC
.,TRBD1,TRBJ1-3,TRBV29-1,CSVGLGQSGNTIYF,TGCAGCGTTGGTCTGGGACAGTCTGGAAACACCATATATTTT
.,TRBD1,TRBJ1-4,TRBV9,CASSAGQGFNEKLFF,TGTGCCAGCAGCGCCGGACAGGGCTTTAATGAAAAACTGTTTTTT
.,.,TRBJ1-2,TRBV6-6,CASTPDVWGVEGYTF,TGTGCCAGCACCCCAGACGTCTGGGGCGTGGAGGGCTACACCTTC
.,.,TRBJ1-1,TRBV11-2,CASSSAGGESEAFF,TGTGCCAGCAGCTCCGCAGGAGGTGAGTCTGAAGCTTTCTTT
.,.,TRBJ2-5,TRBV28,CASKGGGTETQYF,TGTGCCAGCAAGGGTGGGGGAACCGAGACCCAGTACTTC
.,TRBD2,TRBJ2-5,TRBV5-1,CASSTEILAGQETQYF,TGCGCCAGCAGTACGGAAATACTAGCGGGTCAAGAGACCCAGTACTTC
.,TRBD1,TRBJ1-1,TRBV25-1,CASRADRGIDTEAFF,TGTGCCAGCAGAGCCGACAGGGGAATTGACACTGAAGCTTTCTTT
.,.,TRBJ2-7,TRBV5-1,CASSLEGAPLKEQYF,TGCGCCAGCAGCTTGGAAGGGGCACCTCTCAAGGAGCAGTACTTC
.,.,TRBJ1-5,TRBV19,CASGSIAQHF,TGTGCCAGTGGATCAATAGCCCAGCATTTT
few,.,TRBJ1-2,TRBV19,CASSIEGSPHGYTF,TGTGCCAGTAGTATAGAGGGGAGTCCCCATGGCTACACCTTC
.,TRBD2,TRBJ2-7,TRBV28,CASSLIVAGAYEQYF,TGTGCCAGCAGTTTAATCGTAGCGGGAGCTTACGAGCAGTACTTC
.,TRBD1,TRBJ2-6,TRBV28,CASTTLSLTGGRPGANVLTF,TGTGCCAGCACCACACTCTCCCTGACAGGGGGGAGACCTGGGGCCAACGTCCTGACTTTC
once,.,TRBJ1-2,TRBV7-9,CASSGIVPNYGYTF,TGTGCCAGCAGCGGGATAGTCCCTAACTATGGCTACACCTTC
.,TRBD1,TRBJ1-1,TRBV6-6,CASSYSGQGGTEAFF,TGTGCCAGCAGTTACTCCGGACAGGGAGGAACTGAAGCTTTCTTT
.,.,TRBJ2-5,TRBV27,CASSFRETQYF,TGTGCCAGCAGTTTCCGCGAGACCCAGTACTTC
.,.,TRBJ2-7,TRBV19,CASSTLTGEGEQYF,TGTGCCAGTAGCACGCTTACAGGGGAGGGCGAGCAGTACTTC